This T cell receptor (beta chain) was identified in a study of T cells after yellow fever vaccination. Broader study findings: Among all clonotypes, a small share was observed in both CD4 and CD8 compartments.

Looked up from germline, CDR1 is SGHTA and CDR2 is FQGTGA. V was cut by 6 bases and J by 1 base, with 7 bases left in between. The CDR3 sequence is 13 residues long. TCRdb itself ran the 5' RACE reads through MiXCR, one entry per CDR3 protein. This table has 500,000 to 650,000 distinct CDR3 sequences, around an eighth appearing once. This clonotype has at least ten counts. What it recognizes is unknown. The receptor was isolated from a man aged 25 to 40 who received the YFV17D yellow fever vaccine. The material was PBMCs, obtained on the day of the yellow fever booster vaccination. The gene calls are TRBV7-3 and TRBJ2-1, with D perhaps TRBD1 (5 bases). CDR3: CASSTGSYNEQFF. Written as DNA, the CDR3 is TGTGCCAGCAGTACAGGTTCCTACAATGAGCAGTTCTTC.